This is a list of T cell receptor beta chains from one sample in a study of shared clonotypes between healthy human individuals. The data were produced by immunoSEQ multiplex PCR, yet TCRdb's version contains in-frame clones alone and is incomplete. The sample has roughly 1,500,000 clones, approximately 98% seen once. Sequenced material: naive CD4+ T cells sorted from blood. These receptor sequences come from a man aged 25 to 40 in good health. Both conserved end residues are part of each CDR3. The order of the fields is D gene, J gene, V gene, clone size, CDR3 DNA, CDR3 protein. The D gene is left open where the match is weak. The listing skips clone size in some rows; elsewhere it reads once, few, many or a size class.

TRBD1,TRBJ1-1,TRBV29-1,-,TGCAGCGCTAAAGGACAGGGTGACACTGAAGCTTTCTTT,CSAKGQGDTEAFF
TRBD1,TRBJ2-7,TRBV5-8,once,TGTGCCAGCAGCTTGGAGACAGGGCCCAGGTACGAGCAGTACTTC,CASSLETGPRYEQYF
TRBD2,TRBJ2-1,TRBV18,-,TGTGCCAGCTCACCGAGGACTAGCGGGATATACAATGAGCAGTTCTTC,CASSPRTSGIYNEQFF
-,TRBJ2-5,TRBV14,-,TGTGCCAGCAGCCAAGATTACGAGACCCAGTACTTC,CASSQDYETQYF
-,TRBJ1-1,TRBV19,-,TGTGCCAGTAGTGTGGGACTTAACACTGAAGCTTTCTTT,CASSVGLNTEAFF
TRBD1,TRBJ2-5,TRBV5-5,-,TGTGCCAGCAGCCCTCGTAGTGTGAGGACAGGGGGACAAGAGACCCAGTACTTC,CASSPRSVRTGGQETQYF
-,TRBJ2-2,TRBV28,-,TGTGCCACGCACCAGGCTCATAAGACCGGGGAGCTGTTTTTT,CATHQAHKTGELFF
-,TRBJ2-6,TRBV5-1,once,TGCGCCAGCATGTTGGGGGAAGGGGCCAACGTCCTGACTTTC,CASMLGEGANVLTF
-,TRBJ2-3,TRBV4-3,-,TGCGCCAGCAGCCAAGATCTCAGGTTTGGACAACTAAGCACAGATACGCAGTATTTT,CASSQDLRFGQLSTDTQYF
-,TRBJ1-2,TRBV19,-,TGTGCCAGTAGTGCCGAGGCTGGGATAATCTATGGCTACACCTTC,CASSAEAGIIYGYTF
TRBD2,TRBJ2-7,TRBV5-4,-,TGTGCCAGCAGCTTGGCGGGACTAGCGGGAGCTTCGCGCCTCGAGCAGTACTTC,CASSLAGLAGASRLEQYF
-,TRBJ1-1,TRBV4-3,-,TGCGCCAGCAGCCAAGTGATAGGGGGCACTGAAGCTTTCTTT,CASSQVIGGTEAFF
TRBD2,TRBJ2-5,TRBV7-2,-,TGTGCCAGCAGCTTAGAAGTGAGCGGGAGGGCCTTCTCGACCCAGTACTTC,CASSLEVSGRAFSTQYF
-,TRBJ2-2,TRBV18,-,TGTGCCAGCTCACCACTGGCGGGGGCTGTTAACACCGGGGAGCTGTTTTTT,CASSPLAGAVNTGELFF
TRBD2,TRBJ2-5,TRBV28,-,TGTGCCAGCAGTTTCCGGACTAGCGGGAGTGAGACCCAGTACTTC,CASSFRTSGSETQYF
-,TRBJ2-3,TRBV10-3,once,TGTGCCATCAGTAGACGGGACGACGGGGCAGATACGCAGTATTTT,CAISRRDDGADTQYF
TRBD2,TRBJ2-7,TRBV5-6,-,TGTGCCAGCAGCTTGGCGGCTAGCGGGGCTGCTTCCTACGAGCAGTACTTC,CASSLAASGAASYEQYF
-,TRBJ1-1,TRBV5-4,once,TGTGCCAGCAGCTTGGCTGGGGGAAGTAGCCCTGAAGCTTTCTTT,CASSLAGGSSPEAFF
-,TRBJ2-7,TRBV11-2,-,TGTGCCAGCAGTCTAGCACGGGGTTCCTACGAGCAGTACTTC,CASSLARGSYEQYF
-,TRBJ1-2,TRBV18,-,TGTGCCAGCTCACCCTGGGGGTCCCCAGGGTATGGCTACACCTTC,CASSPWGSPGYGYTF
-,TRBJ2-2,TRBV5-1,-,TGCGCCAGCAGCTTAGGGGAAGCGACGCCCGGCGGGGAGCTGTTTTTT,CASSLGEATPGGELFF
-,TRBJ2-7,TRBV28,-,TGTGCCAGCAGTTACCCCTATATGATACCCCAGAGACAGGTTCCGAGTAAGGGGCAGTACTTC,CASSYPYMIPQRQVPSKGQYF
-,TRBJ2-3,TRBV7-9,once,TGTGCCAGCAGCTTAGGGCTTCCTAGCACAGATACGCAGTATTTT,CASSLGLPSTDTQYF
-,TRBJ2-3,TRBV7-2,once,TGTGCCAGCAGACCTAGTGGGGGGCTCGATACGCAGTATTTT,CASRPSGGLDTQYF
-,TRBJ2-1,TRBV5-4,-,TGTGCCAGCAGCTTTTACGGAAGCTACAATGAGCAGTTCTTC,CASSFYGSYNEQFF
TRBD1,TRBJ1-2,TRBV28,-,TGTGCCAGCAGTTTATCTCCAGGGGGCAACCGCTACACCTTC,CASSLSPGGNRYTF
TRBD1,TRBJ2-1,TRBV10-3,-,TGTGCCATCAGTGATTTCGACAGGGGGAGTTACAATGAGCAGTTCTTC,CAISDFDRGSYNEQFF
TRBD1,TRBJ2-7,TRBV7-8,-,TGTGCCAGCAGCTTAGAGCTTGGGACAGGCTACGAGCAGTACTTC,CASSLELGTGYEQYF
-,TRBJ2-7,TRBV9,-,TGTGCCAGCAGCGTCGAGGTCACAGGGAACGAGCAGTACTTC,CASSVEVTGNEQYF